The sequence of this TCR beta chain was determined in a study of blood T cell repertoires in COVID-19. Study in general: Acute-phase and convalescent COVID-19 samples originated in the United States, Italy and Spain.

Generated by immunoSEQ multiplex PCR, the TCRdb table keeps only in-frame clones and is missing some. The data contain more than 200,000 clones, more than 70% of them singletons. Germline V gives CDR1 LNHDA, CDR2 SQIVND (reference sequence). There are 15 residues in the CDR3. Trimming took 6 bases from V and 6 from J; bases not matched to a gene: 4. The sequenced sample consisted of PBMCs or T cells enriched from blood (not recorded which). V usage is TRBV19 and J usage is TRBJ2-1, with TRBD2 identical over 14 bases. The sequence derives from a man aged 25-45 years with acute COVID-19. The CDR3 sequence is CASSQTSGGGNEQFF. CDR3 nucleotides: TGTGCCAGTAGCCAGACTAGCGGGGGGGGCAATGAGCAGTTCTTC.